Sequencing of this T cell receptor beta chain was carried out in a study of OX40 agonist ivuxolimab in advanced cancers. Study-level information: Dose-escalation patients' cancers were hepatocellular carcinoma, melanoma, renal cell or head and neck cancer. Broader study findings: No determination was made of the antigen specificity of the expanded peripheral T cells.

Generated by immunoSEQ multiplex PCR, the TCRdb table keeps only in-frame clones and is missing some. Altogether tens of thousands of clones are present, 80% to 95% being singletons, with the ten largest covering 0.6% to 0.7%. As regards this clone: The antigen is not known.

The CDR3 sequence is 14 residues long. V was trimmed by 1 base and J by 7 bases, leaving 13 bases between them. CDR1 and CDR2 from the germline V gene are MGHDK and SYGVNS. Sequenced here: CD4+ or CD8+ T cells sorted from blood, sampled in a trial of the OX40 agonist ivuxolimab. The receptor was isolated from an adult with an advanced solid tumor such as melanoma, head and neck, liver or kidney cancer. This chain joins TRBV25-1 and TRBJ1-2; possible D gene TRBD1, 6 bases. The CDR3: CASSEWAGEVGYTF. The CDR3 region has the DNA TGTGCCAGCAGTGAATGGGCAGGGGAGGTTGGCTACACCTTC.